The 32 T cell receptor beta chains given below trace back to one sample, sequenced in a study of T cell repertoires in cytomegalovirus infection. These receptors' targets are unknown. TCRdb redid the calling of the reads with MiXCR, one entry per CDR3 protein. Here the sample spans 900,000 to 950,000 distinct CDR3 sequences, approximately 33% being singletons. The specimen was cultured CD8+ T cells from PBMCs, collected from culture after CMV antigen stimulation. These receptors originate from a human donor in good health (CMV status not recorded). Some clones in this sample may be carry-over from other donors' samples.

This sequence joins TRBV19 and TRBJ1-5; TRBD1 matches 8 bases. The CDR3 loop spans 14 amino acids. J was trimmed by 6 bases and V by 3 bases; bases with no gene match: 4. Germline CDR1 is LNHDA and CDR2 is SQIVND (reference sequence). CDR3 nucleotide sequence: TGTGCCAGTAGTATCCAGGGGGCCGTTCAGCCCCAGCATTTT. Its translation is CASSIQGAVQPQHF.

This clonotype occurred a few times. This chain uses TRBV14 with TRBJ1-6; TRBD1 might be the D (6 bases). Trimming cost V 6 bases and J 9 bases, with 12 bases left between them. Germline V gene sequence: CDR1 SGHDN, CDR2 FVKESK. The CDR3 sequence is 13 residues long. The CDR3 spells CASSSTGGSPLHF. Written as DNA, the CDR3 is TGTGCCAGCAGTTCGACAGGAGGTTCACCCCTCCACTTT.

This clonotype was picked up one time. The chain has TRBV6-1 and TRBJ1-2, with 8 bases aligning to TRBD1. CDR1 MNHNS and CDR2 SASEGT come from the germline V gene. V shed 10 bases and J 11 bases; nucleotides not matched to a gene: 12. This CDR3 is built from 12 residues. CDR3 amino acids: CATSLGQVGYTF. In DNA, the CDR3 is TGTGCCACTTCATTGGGACAGGTCGGATACACCTTC.

On this clonotype itself: This may arise from a read error, as a much more abundant clone is one base away. V usage is TRBV6-2 or TRBV6-3 and J usage is TRBJ1-5; D possibly corresponds to TRBD1 (5 bases). Germline values: CDR1 MNHEY, CDR2 SVGEGT. The CDR3 is 14 residues long. DNA for the CDR3: TGTGCCAGCAACAATGGGGGGTCCGTTCAGTCCCAGCATTTT. This sequence encodes CASNNGGSVQSQHF.

V gene TRBV6-6 combines with J gene TRBJ1-2; no firm D call. Germline V CDR1 and CDR2: MNHNY, SVGAGI (reference sequence). Trimming removed 2 bases from V and 3 bases from J, with 7 bases in between. The CDR3 length is 13 residues. In DNA, the CDR3 is TGTGCCAGCAGTTACAACAACCACTATGGCTACACCTTC. Translation gives CASSYNNHYGYTF.

The gene calls are TRBV19 and TRBJ2-1, with D possibly TRBD1 on 6 matching bases. The V end lost 6 bases, the J end lost 9 bases, and 9 bases lay between the germline ends. This CDR3 contains 11 residues. Germline V gene data show CDR1 as LNHDA and CDR2 as SQIVND (reference sequence). In nucleotides, the CDR3 is TGTGCCAGTAGGACAGGTACTGAGCAGTTCTTC. The encoded protein is CASRTGTEQFF.

The table lists this clonotype with a few counts. This sequence joins TRBV6-5 and TRBJ1-1; the D gene is possibly TRBD1 (6 bases). Germline CDR1 is MNHEY and CDR2 is SVGAGI. The CDR3 spans 15 residues. The V end lost 2 bases, the J end lost 1 base, and 11 bases lay between the germline ends. CDR3 DNA: TGTGCCAGCAGTTACGGGACATGGGAGAACACTGAAGCTTTCTTT. Translated, it gives CASSYGTWENTEAFF.

This clonotype was observed many times. The chain links TRBV12-3 or TRBV12-4 to TRBJ1-5, with 8 bases lining up with TRBD1. This CDR3 region has 14 residues. With 6 bases clipped from V and 4 bases from J, the junction kept 5 bases outside the gene matches. The CDR3 is CASSLRQGNQPQHF. The DNA of the CDR3 is TGTGCCAGCAGCCTAAGACAGGGGAATCAGCCCCAGCATTTT.

The rearrangement uses TRBV12-3 or TRBV12-4 and TRBJ1-2, with D tentatively TRBD1 (5 bases). CDR3 length equals 14 residues. V dropped 5 bases and J dropped 6 bases, with 16 bases sitting between them. CDR3 in DNA: TGTGCCAGCAGTCCAAGGGGATGGAGCAATGGCTACACCTTC. It specifies CASSPRGWSNGYTF.

This clonotype has a handful of counts. The chain carries TRBV4-1 and TRBJ1-2, with 7 nucleotides matching TRBD1. Germline CDR1 MGHRA, CDR2 YSYEKL. The CDR3 spans 18 residues. With 0 bases clipped from V and 3 bases from J, the junction kept 13 bases outside the gene matches. In nucleotides, the CDR3 is TGCGCCAGCAGCCAAGAGGGATGGGGACAGAGGGGGGACTATGGCTACACCTTC. Its translation: CASSQEGWGQRGDYGYTF.

The rearrangement uses TRBV11-1 and TRBJ2-3; 7 positions agree with TRBD1. V was pared by 5 bases and J by 2 bases, with 7 bases of the junction left unmatched. The CDR3 has 15 residues. CDR1 is SGHAT, CDR2 FQDESV, per germline (reference sequence). The CDR3 sequence is CASSQGVGTTDTQYF. In nucleotides, the CDR3 is TGTGCCAGCAGCCAGGGGGTTGGGACCACAGATACGCAGTATTTT. Full variable domain (remainder filled in from reference TRBV11-1 and TRBJ2-3): EAEVAQSPRYKITEKSQAVAFWCDPISGHATLYWYRQILGQGPELLVQFQDESVVDDSQLPKDRFSAERLKGVDSTLKIQPAELGDSAMYLCASSQGVGTTDTQYFGPGTRLTVL.

This clonotype has just a few counts. V and J are TRBV7-3 and TRBJ1-1; D is perhaps TRBD1 (6 bases). This CDR3 contains 15 residues. V gave up 1 base and J gave up 4 bases, with 13 bases separating them. The germline gives CDR1 SGHTA, CDR2 FQGTGA. The DNA of the CDR3 is TGTGCCAGCAGCTTAAACCCGGGGGCGGCCACTGAAGCTTTCTTT. Translating gives CASSLNPGAATEAFF.

This clonotype was detected only a few times. The chain joins TRBV7-8 to TRBJ1-1; TRBD1 might be the D (5 bases). V lost 6 bases and J 5 bases, leaving 16 bases between the germline ends. Germline values: CDR1 SGHVS, CDR2 FQNEAQ. The CDR3 runs 14 residues. Here the CDR3 reads CASSLIRVVTEAFF. In DNA form, the CDR3 reads TGTGCCAGCAGTCTAATCAGGGTTGTGACTGAAGCTTTCTTT.

This chain links TRBV5-5 with TRBJ2-1, with 7 bases aligning to TRBD1. The CDR3 extends over 17 amino acids. The germline gives CDR1 SGHKS, CDR2 YYEKEE (reference sequence). Trimming cost V 5 bases and J 0 bases; bases outside gene matches: 11. CDR3 loop: CASRGDRDTSSYNEQFF. DNA for the CDR3: TGTGCCAGCAGGGGTGACAGGGATACGAGCTCCTACAATGAGCAGTTCTTC. Full variable domain (remainder filled in from reference TRBV5-5 and TRBJ2-1): DAGVTQSPTHLIKTRGQQVTLRCSPISGHKSVSWYQQVLGQGPQFIFQYYEKEERGRGNFPDRFSARQFPNYSSELNVNALLLGDSALYLCASRGDRDTSSYNEQFFGPGTRLTVL.

At least ten counts were recorded for this clonotype. This chain links TRBV11-1 with TRBJ2-1, with D unclear. CDR3 length: 12 amino acids. Trimming pared 2 bases from V and 5 bases from J, leaving 4 bases between. Germline V CDR1 and CDR2: SGHAT, FQDESV (reference sequence). CDR3 sequence (DNA): TGTGCCAGCAGCTTAAATGACAATGAGCAGTTCTTC. This encodes CASSLNDNEQFF.

The gene calls are TRBV4-1 and TRBJ2-1; 7 bases fit TRBD2. V lost 1 base, J lost 8 bases, and 2 bases stayed unmatched. The germline V gene encodes CDR1 MGHRA and CDR2 YSYEKL. The CDR3 spans 13 residues. CDR3: CASSQAGLDEQFF. CDR3 nucleotide sequence: TGCGCCAGCAGCCAAGCCGGACTAGATGAGCAGTTCTTC.

The chain links TRBV24-1 to TRBJ2-3; TRBD2 might be the D (5 bases). Trimming took off 5 bases at V and 4 bases at J, with 6 bases between the two ends. The CDR3 extends over 12 amino acids. The germline V gene encodes CDR1 KGHDR and CDR2 SFDVKD. CDR3 nucleotide sequence: TGTGCCACCAGTGGGGAGCCAGATACGCAGTATTTT. This translates into CATSGEPDTQYF.

The rearrangement links TRBV7-6 to TRBJ2-7; D might be TRBD2 (5 bases). CDR1 SGHVS and CDR2 FNYEAQ come from the germline V gene. V was cut by 3 bases and J by 6 bases, with 21 bases left in between. The CDR3 is made up of 16 amino acids. CDR3 protein: CASSLAAETIDGEQYV. The CDR3 coding sequence is TGTGCCAGCAGCTTGGCCGCGGAGACTATTGACGGCGAGCAGTACGTC.

This clonotype was recorded at least ten times. The V and J genes are TRBV7-9 and TRBJ2-1, with D tentatively TRBD2 (6 bases). V lost 3 bases, J lost 16 bases, and 19 bases lay in between. From germline, CDR1 is SEHNR and CDR2 FQNEAQ (reference sequence). The length of the CDR3 is 13 residues. Here the CDR3 DNA reads TGTGCCAGCAGCTTGGGTTATTACGCTAGCGAATTCTTC. Translating it yields CASSLGYYASEFF. Variable domain in full (rest from reference TRBV7-9 and TRBJ2-1): DTGVSQNPRHKITKRGQNVTFRCDPISEHNRLYWYRQTLGQGPEFLTYFQNEAQLEKSRLLSDRFSAERPKGSFSTLEIQRTEQGDSAMYLCASSLGYYASEFFGPGTRLTVL.

This clonotype was recorded a few times. The chain links TRBV6-2 or TRBV6-3 to TRBJ2-3; TRBD2 is a possible D gene (6 bases). V lost 4 bases to trimming and J lost 4 bases, with 12 bases between them. Per the germline V gene, CDR1 is MNHEY and CDR2 is SVGEGT. The CDR3 is made up of 14 amino acids. Here the CDR3 reads CASSWDGGADTQYF. The CDR3 DNA is TGTGCCAGCAGTTGGGACGGGGGAGCAGATACGCAGTATTTT.

With regard to this clonotype: The DNA is left out, because the CDR3 cannot be placed on it with certainty; the CDR3 is given as TCRdb lists it. The chain carries TRBV5-1 and TRBJ2-5; the D segment call TRBD1 is taken from the table without a DNA check. The CDR3 spans 20 amino acids, including both terminal residues. Per germline, CDR1 SGHRS and CDR2 YFSETQ. The CDR3 spells CASSEETQYFVRDREETQYF.

This chain uses TRBV20-1 with TRBJ2-2; possibly TRBD2 for D (6 bases). V lost 8 bases, J lost 1 base, and 11 bases lay in between. The germline V gene has CDR1 DFQATT and CDR2 SNEGSKA (reference sequence). The CDR3 contains 13 residues. The CDR3 bases are TGCAGTTGGTTAGCGGAGAACACCGGGGAGCTGTTTTTT. Translation gives CSWLAENTGELFF.

Remarks on this clonotype: One end of the junction varies from germline; a read error may be responsible. The chain couples TRBV27 to TRBJ1-2; TRBD1 matches 7 bases. This CDR3 region has 14 residues. Per germline, CDR1 MNHEY and CDR2 SMNVEV (reference sequence). The CDR3 DNA reads as TGTGCCAGCAGTCAGGGGGTGTTTAACTATGACTACACCTTC. It specifies CASSQGVFNYDYTF.

This clonotype was seen only a few times. The chain uses TRBV28 and TRBJ2-5, with TRBD2 matching over 7 bases. Germline V gives CDR1 MDHEN, CDR2 SYDVKM. This CDR3 region has 16 residues. V was clipped by 7 bases and J by 1 base; unmatched bases: 12. CDR3 in DNA: TGTGCCAGCACCTACTGGGGAGGGTCCACCCAAGAGACCCAGTACTTC. Protein: CASTYWGGSTQETQYF. Complete variable domain (other parts from reference TRBV28 and TRBJ2-5): DVKVTQSSRYLVKRTGEKVFLECVQDMDHENMFWYRQDPGLGLRLIYFSYDVKMKEKGDIPEGYSVSREKKERFSLILESASTNQTSMYLCASTYWGGSTQETQYFGPGTRLLVL.

With regard to this clonotype: Given a much more abundant clone one base away, this may be a read error. The chain carries TRBV2 and TRBJ2-2; the D is unclear. This CDR3 region has 11 residues. The V end was cut by 10 bases, the J end by 1 base, with 4 bases between. Germline CDR1 is SNHLY and CDR2 is FYNNEI. CDR3 sequence (DNA): TGTGCCAACATGAACACCGGGGAGCTGTTTTTT. Encoded protein: CANMNTGELFF.

The chain couples TRBV9 to TRBJ1-1; 7 bases map to TRBD1. In germline, CDR1 is SGDLS, CDR2 YYNGEE. Unmatched junction bases numbered 4, after V lost 2 bases and J lost 3 bases. This CDR3 comprises 14 residues. For the CDR3, the DNA is TGTGCCAGCAGCGTGGGGGACAGTTACACTGAAGCTTTCTTT. Translating gives CASSVGDSYTEAFF.

The chain is built from TRBV19 and TRBJ1-1; no firm D call. CDR3 length: 14 residues. V dropped 3 bases and J dropped 0 bases, with 8 bases sitting between them. CDR1 is LNHDA, CDR2 SQIVND, per germline (reference sequence). CDR3 loop: CASSIRQLNTEAFF. The CDR3 bases are TGTGCCAGTAGTATTCGGCAGCTGAACACTGAAGCTTTCTTT.

The gene calls are TRBV5-1 and TRBJ2-7, with 8 bases fitting TRBD1. J was trimmed by 4 bases and V by 4 bases; bases with no gene match: 10. This CDR3 has 15 amino acids. In germline, CDR1 is SGHRS, CDR2 YFSETQ. CDR3 loop: CASSGKTGEEYEQYF. CDR3 in DNA: TGCGCCAGCAGCGGGAAGACAGGGGAGGAATACGAGCAGTACTTC.

As concerns this clonotype: The junction and the germline gene differ at one end; a read error may be behind it. V gene TRBV6-8 combines with J gene TRBJ2-2; 7 positions agree with TRBD1. Germline-derived CDR1 and CDR2 are MNHGY and SAAAGT. The CDR3 contains 16 residues. The chain's CDR3 is CASSYHGTANTVELFF. The CDR3 nucleotides read TGTGCCAGCAGTTACCACGGGACAGCGAACACCGTGGAGCTGTTTTTT.

This clonotype came up many times. This rearrangement joins TRBV6-5 to TRBJ2-1; 16 bases match TRBD2. V trimming: 5 bases; J trimming: 0 bases; junction bases outside the gene matches: 7. In germline, CDR1 is MNHEY, CDR2 SVGAGI. The CDR3 totals 19 residues. The CDR3 region has the DNA TGTGCCAGCAGTGCCGGGACTAGCGGGGGGGCCAGCTCCTACAATGAGCAGTTCTTC. Its translation is CASSAGTSGGASSYNEQFF.

The gene calls are TRBV28 and TRBJ2-5; unclear D gene. CDR3 length equals 15 residues. V dropped 5 bases and J dropped 5 bases, with 18 bases sitting between them. Germline V gives CDR1 MDHEN, CDR2 SYDVKM. CDR3 amino acids: CASSPILGIGETQYF. The CDR3 DNA follows: TGTGCCAGCAGTCCCATCTTAGGGATTGGGGAGACCCAGTACTTC.

To note about this clonotype: Relative to the germline gene, one junction end is altered; a read error may explain this. This chain uses TRBV9 with TRBJ2-3, with no clear D. CDR1 and CDR2 from the germline V gene are SGDLS and YYNGEE. This CDR3 contains 15 residues. The CDR3 here is CANSVEGRHTDTQYF. For the CDR3, the DNA is TGTGCCAACAGCGTCGAAGGCAGACACACAGATACGCAGTATTTT.